This TCR beta chain was sequenced for a study of blood T cell repertoires in COVID-19. The overall study: The origin of the acute and convalescent COVID-19 samples was the United States, Italy and Spain. T cells, B-cell-depleted T cells, or PBMCs supplied cDNA or gDNA.

This clone was detected only a few times. The CDR3 loop spans 17 amino acids. Germline V gene lookup returns CDR1 KGHDR and CDR2 SFDVKD. Trimming removed 2 bases from V and 3 bases from J; junction bases left unmatched: 10. The repertoire was sequenced with immunoSEQ multiplex PCR; TCRdb's copy has only in-frame clones and lacks some. The sample records some 170,000 clones, 75% to 90% being singletons. The origin of this receptor is a woman between 40 and 50 years old with COVID-19, enrolled during active disease. The sequenced material came from peripheral blood. This chain connects TRBV24-1 to TRBJ1-2, with 8 bases fitting TRBD1. This chain's CDR3 is CATSDSPGTGLYYGYTF. The CDR3 region has the DNA TGTGCCACCAGTGATTCCCCCGGGACAGGCCTTTACTATGGCTACACCTTC.